This T cell receptor beta chain was retrieved from a study of beta chain features in type 1 diabetes. Study-wide results and caveats: Fewer insertions but more deletions were seen at VDJ junctions in type 1 diabetes patients.

Cell sorting via CD45RO/CCR7/CD25/CD127/CD95/CD27 was performed to obtain CD4+ naive, central memory, regulatory and stem cell-like memory cells. Each sorted fraction was over 95% pure. Reverse transcription of all isolated RNA meant that expressed TCRB transcripts were sequenced. Libraries were prepared by immunoSEQ multiplex PCR; TCRdb keeps only in-frame clonotypes and omits some of them. The table has 350,000 to 450,000 clones, roughly 16% seen once. Per germline, CDR1 MGHDK and CDR2 SYGVNS. V lost 4 bases, J lost 4 bases, and 5 bases stayed unmatched. The CDR3 consists of 15 residues. A few counts support this clone. Its antigen is not known.

The TCR originated in a woman aged 18-30 years in good health. The sequencing sample was made of naive CD4+ T cells from blood. This chain uses TRBV25-1 with TRBJ2-4; 9 nucleotides align to TRBD1. The CDR3 reads CASSGAGTGKNIQYF. The CDR3 DNA reads as TGTGCCAGCAGTGGCGCCGGGACAGGGAAAAACATTCAGTACTTC. The whole variable domain, filled in from reference TRBV25-1 and TRBJ2-4, reads EADIYQTPRYLVIGTGKKITLECSQTMGHDKMYWYQQDPGMELHLIHYSYGVNSTEKGDLSSESTVSRIRTEHFPLTLESARPSHTSQYLCASSGAGTGKNIQYFGAGTRLSVL.